This TCR beta chain was recorded in a study of cytotoxic CD8 clonotypes in ibrutinib-treated CLL. This CDR3 is built from 13 residues. CDR1 LNHDA and CDR2 SQIVND come from the germline V gene (reference sequence). V lost 5 bases to trimming and J lost 3 bases, with 11 bases between them. Worth noting for this clone: Its antigen is as yet unknown.

Study results and caveats: Clonality (at baseline) was higher than in age-matched healthy donors and tracked circulating CD8+ T-cell counts. Private clonotypes, not public ones, expanded at ibrutinib response.

TCRdb's copy holds only in-frame clones and misses some; the assay was immunoSEQ multiplex PCR. Of 130,000 or so clones in the sample, approximately 77% were seen once. This TCR came from a human donor with chronic lymphocytic leukemia. The chain joins TRBV19 to TRBJ2-7; the D gene is possibly TRBD1 (6 bases). Sequenced material: PBMCs, taken after 12 months of ibrutinib treatment. The CDR3 region has the DNA TGTGCCAGTAGTCTTGGACAGAACTACGAGCAGTACTTC. This codes for CASSLGQNYEQYF.